This T cell receptor (beta chain) was observed in a study of blood T cells in healthy people across ages. At least ten counts were recorded for this clonotype. Primers used in a second PCR of about 6 to 11 cycles were a sample-barcoded 5' primer and a J-beta primer mix. One entry per CDR3 protein, called by TCRdb with MiXCR from the 5' RACE reads. The table has 730,000 or so distinct CDR3 sequences, around two fifths seen once; the top ten hold roughly 30%. This TCR derives from an older man in good health. Sequencing input: blood.

Here the CDR3 reads CASSEWGQGKLSYEQYF. CDR3 in DNA: TGTGCCAGCAGTGAATGGGGTCAGGGTAAACTCTCCTACGAGCAGTACTTC. V and J are TRBV25-1 and TRBJ2-7, with a weak D call TRBD1 (5 bases). Germline V lookup: CDR1 MGHDK, CDR2 SYGVNS. The V end lost 1 base, the J end lost 0 bases, and 16 bases lay between the germline ends. The CDR3 extends over 17 amino acids.